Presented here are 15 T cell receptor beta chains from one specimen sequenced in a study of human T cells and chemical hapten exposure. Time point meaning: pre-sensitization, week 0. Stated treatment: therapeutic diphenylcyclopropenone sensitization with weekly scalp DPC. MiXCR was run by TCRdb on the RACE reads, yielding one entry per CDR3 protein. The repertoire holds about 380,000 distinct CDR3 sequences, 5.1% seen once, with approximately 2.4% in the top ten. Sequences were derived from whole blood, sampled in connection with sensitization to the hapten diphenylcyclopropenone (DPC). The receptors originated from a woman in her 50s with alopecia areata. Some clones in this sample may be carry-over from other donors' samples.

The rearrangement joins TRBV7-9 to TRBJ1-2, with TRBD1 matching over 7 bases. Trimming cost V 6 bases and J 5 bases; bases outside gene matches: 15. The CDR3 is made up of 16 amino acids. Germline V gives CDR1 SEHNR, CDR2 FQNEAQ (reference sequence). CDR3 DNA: TGTGCCAGCAGTTTCCCCCGGGACAGAGTTTATTATGGCTACACCTTC. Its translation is CASSFPRDRVYYGYTF.

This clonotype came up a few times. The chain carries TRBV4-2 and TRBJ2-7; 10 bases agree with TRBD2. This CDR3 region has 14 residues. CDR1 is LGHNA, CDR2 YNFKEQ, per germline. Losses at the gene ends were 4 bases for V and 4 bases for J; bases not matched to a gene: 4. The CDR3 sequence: CASSRGLASYEQYF. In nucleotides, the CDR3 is TGTGCCAGCAGCCGGGGACTAGCGAGTTACGAGCAGTACTTC.

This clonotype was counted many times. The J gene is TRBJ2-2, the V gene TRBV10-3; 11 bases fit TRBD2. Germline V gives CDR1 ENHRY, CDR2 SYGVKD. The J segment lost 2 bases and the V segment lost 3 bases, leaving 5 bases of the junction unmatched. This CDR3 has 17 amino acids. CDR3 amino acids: CAISDRLAGGNTGELFF. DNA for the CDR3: TGTGCCATCAGTGATCGGCTAGCGGGGGGAAACACCGGGGAGCTGTTTTTT.

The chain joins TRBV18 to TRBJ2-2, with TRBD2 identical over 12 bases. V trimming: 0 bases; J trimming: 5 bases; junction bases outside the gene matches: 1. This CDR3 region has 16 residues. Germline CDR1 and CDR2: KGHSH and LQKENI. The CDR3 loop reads CASSPPGTSGTGELFF. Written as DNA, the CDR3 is TGTGCCAGCTCACCACCGGGGACTAGCGGGACCGGGGAGCTGTTTTTT.

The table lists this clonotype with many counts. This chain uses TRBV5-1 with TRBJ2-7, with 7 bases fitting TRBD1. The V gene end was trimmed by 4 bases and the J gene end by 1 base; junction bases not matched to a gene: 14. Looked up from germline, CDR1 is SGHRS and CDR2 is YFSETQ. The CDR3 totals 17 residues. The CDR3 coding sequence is TGCGCCAGCAGCAATATACAGGGGTTCATATTGTCCTACGAGCAGTACTTC. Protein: CASSNIQGFILSYEQYF.

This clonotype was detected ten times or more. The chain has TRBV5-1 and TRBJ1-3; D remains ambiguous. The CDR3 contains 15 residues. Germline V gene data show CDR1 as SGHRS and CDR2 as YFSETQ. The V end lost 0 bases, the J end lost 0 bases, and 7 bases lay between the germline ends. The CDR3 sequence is CASSLEGSSGNTIYF. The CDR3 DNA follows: TGCGCCAGCAGCTTGGAAGGCAGCTCTGGAAACACCATATATTTT.

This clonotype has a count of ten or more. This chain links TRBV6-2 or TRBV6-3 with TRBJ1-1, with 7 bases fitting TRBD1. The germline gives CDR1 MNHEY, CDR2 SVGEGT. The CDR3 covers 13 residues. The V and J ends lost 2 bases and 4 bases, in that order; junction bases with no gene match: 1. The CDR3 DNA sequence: TGTGCCAGCAGTTACAGGGGGCTCACTGAAGCTTTCTTT. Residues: CASSYRGLTEAFF.

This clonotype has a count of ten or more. The CDR3 protein is CASSTSGTGNEQFF. CDR3 DNA: TGTGCCAGCTCGACTAGCGGGACGGGGAATGAGCAGTTCTTC. This chain connects TRBV28 to TRBJ2-1; TRBD2 matches 11 bases. The CDR3 is 14 amino acids. The trim removed 8 bases at V and 7 bases at J, leaving 7 bases unmatched. Germline loops: CDR1 MDHEN, CDR2 SYDVKM.

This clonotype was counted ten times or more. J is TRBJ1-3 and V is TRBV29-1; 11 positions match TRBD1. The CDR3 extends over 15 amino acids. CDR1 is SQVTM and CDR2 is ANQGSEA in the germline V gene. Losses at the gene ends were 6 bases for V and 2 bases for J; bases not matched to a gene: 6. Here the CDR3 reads CSVGGTGGPGNTIYF. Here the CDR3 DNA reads TGCAGCGTGGGAGGGACAGGGGGACCTGGAAACACCATATATTTT.

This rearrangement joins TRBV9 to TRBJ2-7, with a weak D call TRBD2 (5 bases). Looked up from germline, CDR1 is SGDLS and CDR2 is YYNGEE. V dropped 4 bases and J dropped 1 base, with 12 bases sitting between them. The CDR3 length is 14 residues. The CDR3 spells CASSPTDWSYEQYF. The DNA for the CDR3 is TGTGCCAGCAGCCCAACGGACTGGTCCTACGAGCAGTACTTC.

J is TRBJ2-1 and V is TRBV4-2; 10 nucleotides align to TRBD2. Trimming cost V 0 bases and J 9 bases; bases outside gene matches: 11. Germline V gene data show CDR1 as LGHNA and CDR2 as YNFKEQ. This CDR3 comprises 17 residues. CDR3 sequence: CASSQEINLAGAAEQFF. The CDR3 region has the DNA TGTGCCAGCAGCCAAGAAATAAATCTAGCGGGAGCGGCTGAGCAGTTCTTC.

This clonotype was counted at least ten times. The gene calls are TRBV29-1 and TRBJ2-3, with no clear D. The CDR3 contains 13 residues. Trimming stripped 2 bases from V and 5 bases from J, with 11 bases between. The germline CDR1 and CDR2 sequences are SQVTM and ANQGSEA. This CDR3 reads CSVEPYTQDTQYF. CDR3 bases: TGCAGCGTTGAACCTTACACCCAAGATACGCAGTATTTT.

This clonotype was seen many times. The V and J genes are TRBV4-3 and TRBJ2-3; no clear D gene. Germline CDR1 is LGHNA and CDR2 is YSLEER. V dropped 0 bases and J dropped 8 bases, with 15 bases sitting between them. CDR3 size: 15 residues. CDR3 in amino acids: CASSQERTATITQYF. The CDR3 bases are TGCGCCAGCAGCCAAGAGCGGACCGCCACAATTACGCAGTATTTT.

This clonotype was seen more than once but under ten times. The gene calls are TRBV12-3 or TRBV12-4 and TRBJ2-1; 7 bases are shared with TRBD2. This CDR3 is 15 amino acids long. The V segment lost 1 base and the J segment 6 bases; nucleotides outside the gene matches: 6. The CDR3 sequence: CASSLDPQRGNEQFF. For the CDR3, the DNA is TGTGCCAGCAGTTTAGACCCCCAGCGGGGCAATGAGCAGTTCTTC.

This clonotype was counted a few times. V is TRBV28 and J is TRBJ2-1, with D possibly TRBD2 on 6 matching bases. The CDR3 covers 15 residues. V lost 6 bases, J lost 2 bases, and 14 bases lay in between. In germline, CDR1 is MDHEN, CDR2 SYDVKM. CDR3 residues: CASRPSSETYNEQFF. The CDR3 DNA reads TGTGCCAGCAGACCCTCTAGCGAGACCTACAATGAGCAGTTCTTC.